This T cell receptor beta chain was recorded in a study of shared clonotypes between healthy human individuals. Overall study context: CD8 memory received one plate per donor, CD8 naive two, CD4 memory three and CD4 naive three.

Sequencing was performed with immunoSEQ multiplex PCR; in TCRdb, only in-frame clones are kept and a portion is missing. The sample has around 1.9 million clones, approximately 94% seen once. The study's findings and limits: Tissue TCR repertoires likely differ from these blood-only repertoires.

Trimming pared 6 bases from V and 3 bases from J, leaving 15 bases between. This CDR3 is 15 amino acids long. Germline assignment: CDR1 LNHDA and CDR2 SQIVND (reference sequence). Naive CD8 cells comprised CD45RO-negative, CCR7-positively selected cells, excluding terminally differentiated effector memory CD45RA+ cells. Remarks on this clone: Antigen unknown.

The sequence derives from a young man in good health. Some clones in this sample may be carry-over from other donors' samples. Sequenced material: naive CD8+ T cells from PBMCs. The chain is built from TRBV19 and TRBJ1-5; no clear D. CDR3 DNA: TGTGCCAGTAGCCAAATAGGCGGTGACAATCAGCCCCAGCATTTT. Its translation is CASSQIGGDNQPQHF.